A selection of T cell receptor beta chains follows, all from one sample in a study of T cells in Graves' hyperthyroidism and ophthalmopathy. TCRdb redid the calling of the multiplex PCR reads with MiXCR, one entry per CDR3 protein. The table has around 560,000 distinct CDR3 sequences, 16% seen once; the top ten hold roughly 18%. The material sequenced was blood. The source is a woman aged 18 to 35 with Graves' hyperthyroidism. CDR3s include the opening cysteine and the closing phenylalanine or tryptophan. Fields, in order: CDR3 protein, V gene, J gene.

cdr3_aa: CASSLEGGSYNEQFF; v_call: TRBV11-2; j_call: TRBJ2-1
cdr3_aa: CSARTDSTDTQYF; v_call: TRBV20-1; j_call: TRBJ2-3
cdr3_aa: CASSLLGGVNVDTQYF; v_call: TRBV7-2; j_call: TRBJ2-3
cdr3_aa: CASSSDRTWTGELFF; v_call: TRBV5-1; j_call: TRBJ2-2
cdr3_aa: CAWDGRNTGELFF; v_call: TRBV30; j_call: TRBJ2-2
cdr3_aa: CASSMITGDEQYF; v_call: TRBV19; j_call: TRBJ2-7
cdr3_aa: CASSRQSRNEQFF; v_call: TRBV14; j_call: TRBJ2-1
cdr3_aa: CASRTGSYEQYF; v_call: TRBV28; j_call: TRBJ2-7
cdr3_aa: CSAPTGTNQPQHF; v_call: TRBV20-1; j_call: TRBJ1-5
cdr3_aa: CASSRPAGVGDTQYF; v_call: TRBV19; j_call: TRBJ2-3
cdr3_aa: CASSEEGTGFYEQYF; v_call: TRBV5-1; j_call: TRBJ2-7
cdr3_aa: CASSLSVRLQANYGYTF; v_call: TRBV27; j_call: TRBJ1-2
cdr3_aa: CATSDPPGTDTQYF; v_call: TRBV24-1; j_call: TRBJ2-3
cdr3_aa: CASSSSGRGGEQYF; v_call: TRBV28; j_call: TRBJ2-7
cdr3_aa: CASSWRENYGYTF; v_call: TRBV27; j_call: TRBJ1-2
cdr3_aa: CSVDPPPSKETQYF; v_call: TRBV29-1; j_call: TRBJ2-5
cdr3_aa: CASSFARGQGYEQYF; v_call: TRBV7-2; j_call: TRBJ2-7
cdr3_aa: CSASHRDSSQYGYTF; v_call: TRBV20-1; j_call: TRBJ1-2